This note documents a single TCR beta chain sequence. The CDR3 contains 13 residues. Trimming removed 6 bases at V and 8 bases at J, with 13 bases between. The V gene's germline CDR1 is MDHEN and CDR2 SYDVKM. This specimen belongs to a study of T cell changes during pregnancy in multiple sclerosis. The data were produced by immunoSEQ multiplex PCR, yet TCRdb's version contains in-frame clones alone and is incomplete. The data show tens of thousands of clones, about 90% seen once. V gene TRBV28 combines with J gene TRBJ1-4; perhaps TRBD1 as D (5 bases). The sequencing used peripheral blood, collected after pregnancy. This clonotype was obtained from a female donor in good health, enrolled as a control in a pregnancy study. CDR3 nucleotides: TGTGCCAGCAGGGGCAGGGTGGGCGAAAAACTGTTTTTT. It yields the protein CASRGRVGEKLFF.